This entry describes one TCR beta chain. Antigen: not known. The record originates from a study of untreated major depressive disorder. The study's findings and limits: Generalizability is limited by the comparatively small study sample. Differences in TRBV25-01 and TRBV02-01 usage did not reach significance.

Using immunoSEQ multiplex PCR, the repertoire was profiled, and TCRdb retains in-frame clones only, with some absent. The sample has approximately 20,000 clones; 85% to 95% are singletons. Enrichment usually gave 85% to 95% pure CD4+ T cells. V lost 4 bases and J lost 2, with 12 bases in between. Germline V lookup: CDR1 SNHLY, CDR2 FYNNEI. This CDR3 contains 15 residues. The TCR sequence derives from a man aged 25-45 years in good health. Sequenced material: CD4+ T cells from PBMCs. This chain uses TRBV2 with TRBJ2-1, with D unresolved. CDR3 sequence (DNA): TGTGCCAGCAGTGGAGGAAGACAAACCTACAATGAGCAGTTCTTC. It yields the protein CASSGGRQTYNEQFF.